The sequence of this T cell receptor beta chain was determined in a study of T cells in Graves' hyperthyroidism and ophthalmopathy. Study in general: Blood was drawn when the patient was first diagnosed and still untreated. The study's findings and limits: A model built on 13 V-J features separated ophthalmopathy from stable hyperthyroidism. Expanded thyroid clonotypes (above 0.001) were mostly also found in blood.

The CDR3 consists of 13 residues. With 6 bases removed from V and 3 bases from J, the gap between germline ends came to 11 bases. RNA transcripts served as the template for amplifying TCR beta CDR3 regions. During a first-round RT-PCR of the TCR CDR3, the HTBI primer set was used. TCRdb used MiXCR to reprocess the multiplex PCR reads, holding one entry per CDR3 protein. The sample contains under 350,000 distinct CDR3 sequences, approximately 22% of which appear only once. This clonotype was observed a few times. What it binds is unknown. A read error may be the cause here, since a much bigger clone is one base away.

Input material: blood. The chain recombines TRBV12-3 or TRBV12-4 with TRBJ1-1; D ambiguous. The origin of this receptor is a woman in her forties or fifties with Graves' hyperthyroidism. The CDR3, as DNA: TGTGCCAGCAGGCGCACCCTTGACACTGAAGCTTTCTTT. Amino acid sequence: CASRRTLDTEAFF.